These T cell receptor beta chains were read from a single sample in a study of blood T cell repertoires in COVID-19. Produced via immunoSEQ multiplex PCR; TCRdb's table is partial and in-frame only. The sample has a few hundred thousand clones; approximately 90% are singletons. The sequenced sample consisted of peripheral blood. These TCRs come from a woman aged 25-40 years with COVID-19, enrolled during active disease. Each CDR3 is given with its conserved first and last residue.

v_gene	j_gene	CDR3aa
TRBV11-2	TRBJ2-1	CASSLGLAVYNEQFF
TRBV27	TRBJ2-7	CASSPRIGTTGTVRSYEQYF
TRBV18	TRBJ2-2	CASSPLRTGDTGELFF
TRBV12-3/TRBV12-4	TRBJ2-6	CASIPAGANVLTF
TRBV28	TRBJ2-7	CASSLQYEQYF
TRBV5-1	TRBJ2-2	CASSSQGGAGTGELFF
TRBV9	TRBJ2-5	CASSVGTGGNQETQYF
TRBV5-8	TRBJ2-2	CASSLFQGLQTGELFF
TRBV5-1	TRBJ1-6	CASSLSSGEYNSPLHF
TRBV11-2	TRBJ2-4	CASSLRAGGQEDIQYF
TRBV6-5	TRBJ2-1	CATSNRLAGDHEQFF
TRBV18	TRBJ1-2	CASSPQDRGESGYTF
TRBV6-2/TRBV6-3	TRBJ2-5	CASSYGTGDQETQYF
TRBV4-2	TRBJ1-4	CASSPDQGDEKLFF
TRBV9	TRBJ2-7	CASSVDGVDEQYF
TRBV5-8	TRBJ2-2	CASSLIGQGVNTGELFF
TRBV18	TRBJ2-3	CASSQDSSTDTQYF
TRBV12-3/TRBV12-4	TRBJ2-2	CASRTGSTGELFF
TRBV7-6	TRBJ2-7	CASSLGTGAKYEQYF
TRBV24-1	TRBJ2-4	CATSDRRERNIQYF
TRBV7-8	TRBJ2-2	CASSPAGRRTGELFF
TRBV19	TRBJ2-1	CASSRLADVYNEQFF
TRBV6-2/TRBV6-3	TRBJ1-5	CASSQGPMQPQHF